This record covers a single T cell receptor (beta chain). This record belongs to a study of neoadjuvant anti-PD-1 for oral cavity cancer. Stage II-IVA oral cavity squamous cell carcinoma was new and untreated by systemic or radiation therapy. TCRdb keeps only in-frame clones here, not all; method: immunoSEQ multiplex PCR. The data show 65,000 to 95,000 clones, with 70% to 85% seen just once and around 3.2% held by the top ten. Trimming left V 4 bases short and J 7 bases short, with 15 bases between. The CDR3 runs to 14 residues. From germline, CDR1 is SGHRS and CDR2 YFSETQ. The J gene is TRBJ2-4, the V gene TRBV5-1; possibly TRBD1 for D (6 bases). This TCR was sampled from a person between 35 and 79 years old with oral cavity squamous cell carcinoma. The input for sequencing was PBMCs, taken before nivolumab (anti-PD-1) treatment. The CDR3 DNA is TGCGCCAGCAGCCCGGTGCAGGGGTGGAACATTCAGTACTTC. Its protein product is CASSPVQGWNIQYF.